Shown below are 21 T cell receptor beta chains from a single sample sequenced in a study of shared clonotypes between healthy human individuals. Sequenced by immunoSEQ multiplex PCR; TCRdb stores in-frame clones only, minus some. The sample records 1,400,000 or so clones, about 98.5% being singletons. The sequenced sample was naive CD4+ T cells sorted from blood. Regarding subset: CD45RA+ positively selected. The origin of the receptors is a man aged 30 to 39 in good health.

V gene TRBV15 combines with J gene TRBJ2-2; D perhaps matches TRBD2 (5 bases). In germline, CDR1 is LNHNV, CDR2 YYDKDF (reference sequence). The CDR3 totals 16 residues. Trimming shortened V by 0 bases and J by 8 bases, and 16 bases separated the two germline ends. As DNA, the CDR3 is TGTGCCACCAGCAGAGATTACGGGGAACTCGCGGGGGAGCTGTTTTTT. Translating gives CATSRDYGELAGELFF.

The chain recombines TRBV5-5 with TRBJ2-1, with 11 positions matching TRBD1. J lost 9 bases, V lost 4 bases, and 3 bases had no gene match. The CDR3 is made up of 13 amino acids. Germline-derived CDR1 and CDR2 are SGHKS and YYEKEE (reference sequence). The CDR3 sequence: CASSRTGGSEQFF. CDR3 sequence (DNA): TGTGCCAGCAGCCGGACAGGGGGCTCTGAGCAGTTCTTC.

This clone was seen a single time. This chain's CDR3 is CSVEDWGGQETQYF. DNA of the CDR3: TGCAGCGTTGAAGACTGGGGAGGTCAAGAGACCCAGTACTTC. J is TRBJ2-5 and V is TRBV29-1, with a weak D call TRBD2 (6 bases). Germline V lookup: CDR1 SQVTM, CDR2 ANQGSEA. This CDR3 has 14 amino acids. V was trimmed by 0 bases and J by 2 bases, leaving 10 bases between them.

The chain is built from TRBV2 and TRBJ2-1; 12 bases align to TRBD2. The CDR3 runs to 15 residues. V dropped 5 bases and J dropped 7; count of bases not matched to a gene: 6. Germline loops: CDR1 SNHLY, CDR2 FYNNEI. The CDR3 loop reads CASSRLAGVVNEQFF. As DNA, the CDR3 is TGTGCCAGCAGTCGACTAGCGGGAGTTGTAAATGAGCAGTTCTTC.

This clone showed up just once. The identical CDR3 is also encoded by other nucleotide sequences in the sample. The rearrangement uses TRBV15 and TRBJ2-7; D call uncertain. Trimming shortened V by 8 bases and J by 2 bases, and 10 bases separated the two germline ends. The CDR3 is 12 amino acids. Germline CDR1 and CDR2: LNHNV and YYDKDF (reference sequence). The CDR3 reads CATSRDTYEQYF. The CDR3 DNA reads TGTGCCACCTCGCGAGACACCTACGAGCAGTACTTC.

The CDR3 DNA is TGTGCCAGCTCACCGTCAGGGTTCTATGAGCAGTTCTTC. It is translated as CASSPSGFYEQFF. This chain connects TRBV18 to TRBJ2-1, with a weak D call TRBD1 (5 bases). Germline CDR1 is KGHSH and CDR2 is LQKENI. Trimming took 3 bases from V and 8 from J, leaving 11 bases between them. CDR3 size: 13 residues.

This sequence joins TRBV5-1 and TRBJ2-5; 8 nucleotides align to TRBD1. Germline V gives CDR1 SGHRS, CDR2 YFSETQ. The CDR3 consists of 14 residues. V was clipped by 4 bases and J by 5 bases; unmatched bases: 7. CDR3 nucleotide sequence: TGCGCCAGCAGCACTCAGGGGGCTCGGGAGACCCAGTACTTC. Its translation: CASSTQGARETQYF.

The V and J genes are TRBV5-1 and TRBJ1-1, with D perhaps TRBD1 (6 bases). The CDR3 consists of 16 residues. Germline V gene sequence: CDR1 SGHRS, CDR2 YFSETQ. Deletions cut 2 bases from V and 1 base from J, with 15 bases between. The CDR3 DNA reads TGCGCCAGCAGCTTCGCCCCGGGGGGGCAGAACACTGAAGCTTTCTTT. It encodes CASSFAPGGQNTEAFF.

This chain uses TRBV19 with TRBJ1-5; possibly TRBD1 for D (5 bases). The V gene's germline CDR1 is LNHDA and CDR2 SQIVND (reference sequence). V was trimmed by 10 bases and J by 0 bases, leaving 7 bases between them. This CDR3 spans 12 amino acids. DNA for the CDR3: TGTGCCACGGGGCCTAGCAATCAGCCCCAGCATTTT. It codes for CATGPSNQPQHF.

V and J are TRBV28 and TRBJ1-5; D is perhaps TRBD1 (6 bases). CDR3 length: 16 residues. Germline CDR1 reads MDHEN; CDR2 reads SYDVKM. Trimming stripped 11 bases from V and 2 bases from J, with 22 bases between. CDR3 loop: CAGGSGTTGGNQPQHF. CDR3 bases: TGTGCCGGGGGATCCGGGACAACCGGGGGCAATCAGCCCCAGCATTTT.

J is TRBJ2-5 and V is TRBV19; tentative D call: TRBD1 (6 bases). In germline, CDR1 is LNHDA, CDR2 SQIVND (reference sequence). Trimming stripped 6 bases from V and 4 bases from J, with 18 bases between. The CDR3 loop spans 15 amino acids. CDR3 protein: CASRPSGVGGETQYF. The CDR3 coding sequence is TGTGCCAGTAGACCCTCAGGGGTGGGTGGAGAGACCCAGTACTTC. Combining the CDR3 with reference TRBV19 and TRBJ2-5 gives the whole variable domain DGGITQSPKYLFRKEGQNVTLSCEQNLNHDAMYWYRQDPGQGLRLIYYSQIVNDFQKGDIAEGYSVSREKKESFPLTVTSAQKNPTAFYLCASRPSGVGGETQYFGPGTRLLVL.

The J gene is TRBJ2-1, the V gene TRBV27, with 9 bases identical to TRBD2. V lost 6 bases to trimming and J lost 0 bases; unmatched junction nucleotides: 12. From germline, CDR1 is MNHEY and CDR2 SMNVEV (reference sequence). This CDR3 region has 18 residues. CDR3 protein: CASSLEPSGMSSYNEQFF. The DNA of the CDR3 is TGTGCCAGCAGCCTAGAGCCTAGCGGGATGAGCTCCTACAATGAGCAGTTCTTC.

V usage is TRBV30 and J usage is TRBJ2-5; 7 bases match TRBD2. CDR1 GTSNPN and CDR2 SVGIG come from the germline V gene (reference sequence). With 5 bases clipped from V and 2 bases from J, the junction kept 2 bases outside the gene matches. The CDR3 sequence is 12 residues long. The CDR3 loop is CAWGEGQETQYF. Written as DNA, the CDR3 is TGTGCCTGGGGGGAGGGGCAAGAGACCCAGTACTTC.

V is TRBV19 and J is TRBJ2-5; 9 bases fit TRBD2. CDR1 and CDR2 from the germline V gene are LNHDA and SQIVND (reference sequence). The trim removed 1 base at V and 4 bases at J, leaving 7 bases unmatched. The CDR3 covers 16 residues. The CDR3 region has the DNA TGTGCCAGTAGTATAGGGGGGCTAGCGGGAAGAGAGACCCAGTACTTC. Translating gives CASSIGGLAGRETQYF.

The chain links TRBV9 to TRBJ2-1; the D gene is possibly TRBD1 (5 bases). The V gene lost 4 bases and the J gene lost 0 bases, with 5 bases spanning the gap. The germline V gene encodes CDR1 SGDLS and CDR2 YYNGEE. This CDR3 region has 13 residues. The CDR3 reads CASSRGSYNEQFF. CDR3 DNA sequence: TGTGCCAGCAGCAGGGGCTCCTACAATGAGCAGTTCTTC.

This clone has a single count. The gene calls are TRBV15 and TRBJ2-7, with a weak D call TRBD2 (5 bases). Per the germline V gene, CDR1 is LNHNV and CDR2 is YYDKDF (reference sequence). This CDR3 has 14 residues. V lost 3 bases, J lost 1 base, and 10 bases lay in between. The DNA for the CDR3 is TGTGCCACCAGCAGGATCGAGGGTTCCTACGAGCAGTACTTC. This encodes CATSRIEGSYEQYF.

This sequence joins TRBV10-3 and TRBJ2-4; TRBD1 matches at 8 bases. CDR3 length: 14 amino acids. Trimming removed 4 bases from V and 6 bases from J; junction bases left unmatched: 5. Germline values: CDR1 ENHRY, CDR2 SYGVKD. The DNA of the CDR3 is TGTGCCATCAGTGCTGGACAGGGAGGAAACATTCAGTACTTC. Residues: CAISAGQGGNIQYF.

The rearrangement links TRBV7-9 to TRBJ2-7, with 14 positions matching TRBD2. V was clipped by 5 bases and J by 6 bases; unmatched bases: 6. The CDR3 is made up of 15 amino acids. Germline V gene data show CDR1 as SEHNR and CDR2 as FQNEAQ (reference sequence). The CDR3 is CASSQGTSGSREQYF. CDR3 nucleotide sequence: TGTGCCAGCAGCCAAGGGACTAGCGGGAGTCGCGAGCAGTACTTC.

The genes are TRBV5-1 and TRBJ1-1, with D possibly being TRBD1 (6 bases). Germline V gives CDR1 SGHRS, CDR2 YFSETQ. Trimming removed 5 bases from V and 6 bases from J, with 14 bases in between. CDR3 length equals 13 residues. The CDR3 loop is CASSLTGASEAFF. In nucleotides, the CDR3 is TGCGCCAGCAGTTTGACGGGGGCATCTGAAGCTTTCTTT.

The V gene is TRBV2, the J gene TRBJ1-5; TRBD1 might be the D (5 bases). With 4 bases removed from V and 0 bases from J, the gap between germline ends came to 22 bases. This CDR3 region has 19 residues. Germline CDR1 is SNHLY and CDR2 is FYNNEI. For the CDR3, the DNA is TGTGCCAGCAGTGCGTTGGCAGGGCTCCTCATAGATAGCAATCAGCCCCAGCATTTT. The encoded protein is CASSALAGLLIDSNQPQHF.

The chain carries TRBV27 and TRBJ2-3; 12 nucleotides line up with TRBD2. The CDR3 runs 17 residues. The V gene's germline CDR1 is MNHEY and CDR2 SMNVEV (reference sequence). The trim removed 5 bases at V and 4 bases at J, leaving 10 bases unmatched. CDR3 amino acids: CASSLRLAGVFADTQYF. For the CDR3, the DNA is TGTGCCAGCAGTCTTCGACTAGCGGGAGTTTTCGCAGATACGCAGTATTTT.